This note documents a single T cell receptor beta chain sequence. What this receptor recognizes is not known. Nothing much larger sits one base from this clone, and base qualities are not available. Based on the germline V gene, the CDR1 and CDR2 sequences are KGHDR and SFDVKD. Trimming removed 2 bases from V and 3 bases from J, leaving 6 bases between the germline ends. The CDR3 measures 14 amino acids from cysteine to phenylalanine. Of the read, only the CDR3 DNA is kept; its 42 bases are in frame from base 1. This sample is part of a study of vaccination and CD4 T cells after COVID-19 (dated 2022 in TCRdb). Notes on the research overall: SARS-CoV-2 positivity had been established in the convalescent patients by nasal swab PCR, and mild disease was recorded in under ten of these patients and severe disease in one. In the convalescent cohort there were six males and four females, among whom were two Hispanic individuals, seven Caucasians, two Asians and one multiracial person. Two doses of either the Pfizer-BioNTech BNT162b2 vaccine (n=8) or the Moderna mRNA-1273 vaccine (n=2) were administered to participants. Post-COVID blood samples were collected from convalescent patients a median of roughly 100 days after diagnosis, with a range of roughly 35 to 180 days. Post-vaccine blood samples were obtained a median of about 70 days after the second vaccine dose, with a range of roughly 12 to 250 days. The cultures were stimulated with overlapping spike peptide pools from SARS-CoV-2 and from the common cold coronaviruses HCoV-NL63, HCoV-OC43 and HCoV-229E. Control cultures received a CEFX viral epitope pool as the positive control, an HIV-1 Nef peptide pool as the negative control, or no peptide. In ten to eleven COVID-19 convalescent patients and several infection-naive healthy vaccine recipients, researchers compared the spike-specific CD4+ TCR repertoire from before mRNA vaccination with the repertoire from after.

General findings and caveats noted by the study authors: In convalescent patients, a median approximately 83% of post-vaccine SARS-CoV-2-reactive clones were detected only after vaccination, suggesting vaccine-specific priming. The median count of SARS-CoV-2-reactive clonotypes went up from 21 after infection to 30 to 40 after vaccination, although the change was not significant. Relatively few convalescent patients were included in the study, and early timepoints after natural infection were not analyzed. Of the vaccine-specific clones in convalescent patients, 304 of 307, or nearly all, reacted only to SARS-CoV-2 spike and did not cross-react with common cold coronaviruses.

In the paper's terms, the treatment or condition label means: approximately nine-day PBMC culture with coronavirus spike peptide pools or control peptides (ViraFEST assay). The ViraFEST assay was used in the study, in which antigen-specific T cells were expanded with peptide pools and expanded clonotypes were subsequently identified by TCR sequencing. Positive SARS-CoV-2 PCR tests in the convalescent patients dated from March to December 2020, before Alpha, Beta and Delta variants emerged in the United States. Each well held 2.2 million or so PBMCs cultured with around 9 ug/ml peptide pools in IMDM containing about 5% human AB serum and roughly 9 IU/ml IL-2. Half of the culture medium was replaced with fresh IL-2-containing medium on days 3 and 7. CD4+ T cells were isolated after approximately 10 days of culture through negative selection using the EasySep CD4+ T cell isolation kit. PBMCs were separated from whole blood using Ficoll-Paque Plus gradient centrifugation and then either used fresh or cryopreserved at -140C. Each culture condition was generally run in triplicate wells.

The method behind the library was PCR. At the Johns Hopkins FTIC core, DNA from the cultured CD4+ T cells underwent TCR sequencing with the Oncomine TCR Beta short-read assay. The QIAamp micro DNA kit was used to extract genomic DNA from the cultured CD4+ T cells. The Oncomine TCR Beta libraries from cultured CD4+ T cells were pooled using unique dual indexes and then sequenced on an Illumina iSeq 100. As for how the authors treated the data: Non-productive sequences were removed, and CDR3s that did not start with C, did not end with F or W, or were shorter than 7 amino acids were discarded. The MANAFEST web application was used to identify antigen-specific clonotypes by comparing peptide-stimulated wells against reference wells and other culture wells. For a clone to be called positive, the clone needed an FDR below 0.05, an odds ratio above 5, and a productive frequency above 0.1% in at least two of three replicate wells. A clonotype counted as cross-reactive if it showed significant expansion both in the SARS-CoV-2 spike wells and in at least one common cold coronavirus spike condition. Levenshtein distances (stringdist) and unrooted phylogenetic trees (ape) in R version 3.6.1 were used to assess CDR3 homology. TCRdb reprocessing: public reads trimmed at Q25 with fastp, clones called with MiXCR, in-frame beta chains kept. CDR3 protein sequences are deduplicated, and each keeps its most common genes and DNA. These V and J calls derive from TCRdb rather than the authors' analysis. The sample data list about 15,000 distinct CDR3 sequences, and around half of these were observed just once. The leading ten clones occupy 15% to 20% of the sample.

Here the chain combines TRBV24-1 and TRBJ2-2, and possibly TRBD1, on 6 matching bases. The receptor was derived from a human donor who had recovered from COVID-19. The starting material was CD4+ T cells from blood, cultured in vitro, obtained before SARS-CoV-2 vaccination. CDR3 loop: CATSDYRDTGELFF. The sequence in DNA is TGTGCCACCAGTGATTACAGGGACACCGGGGAGCTGTTTTTT.